Described below is a single T cell receptor beta chain sequence and its context. As yet, its antigen is unknown. Library preparation for TCR beta used quantitative 5'-RACE with molecular barcodes. From the 5' RACE reads, TCRdb called clonotypes with MiXCR, one entry per CDR3 protein. The sample records around 340,000 distinct CDR3 sequences, around 20% being singletons. This sample was taken from a study of CD8 T cells in ankylosing spondylitis. Study observations and caveats: Earlier studies detected some motif variants in reactive arthritis synovial fluid and blood. Within matched ankylosing spondylitis synovial fluid, disease-linked clones were reportedly significantly enriched.

Trimming removed 7 bases at V and 2 bases at J, with 12 bases between. CDR1 is SNHLY and CDR2 is FYNNEI in the germline V gene. CDR3 size: 13 residues. The clonotype comes from a male donor with ankylosing spondylitis or in good health (not recorded which). This chain uses TRBV2 with TRBJ2-7; D possibly corresponds to TRBD1 (6 bases). The specimen was blood, either unsorted or a sorted T cell fraction (not recorded which). CDR3 residues: CASTYRAPYEQYF. The CDR3 nucleotides read TGTGCCAGCACCTACAGGGCCCCCTACGAGCAGTACTTC.